These T cell receptor beta chains were read from a single sample in a study of CD8+ T cells in alopecia areata. The protocol was immunoSEQ multiplex PCR, while the TCRdb copy is restricted to in-frame clones and leaves out a portion. This table has roughly 230,000 clones, around 43% appearing once. The specimen was CD4+ T cells sorted from blood, collected between weeks 36 and 40, from a patient treated with tofacitinib. The receptors derive from a human donor with alopecia areata. Each CDR3 is given with its conserved first and last residue. A D gene is named only where the DNA matches it firmly. Size is stated for part of the rows, as once, few or many counts, or as a class when the clone is expanded.

j_call: TRBJ2-7; d_call: .; clone_size: .; v_call: TRBV7-2; cdr3_nt: TGTGCCAGCAGCCCTGAATACGAGCAGTACTTC; cdr3_aa: CASSPEYEQYF
j_call: TRBJ1-1; d_call: .; clone_size: few; v_call: TRBV9; cdr3_nt: TGTGCCAGCACCAGCGTCGGGGACACTGAAGCTTTCTTT; cdr3_aa: CASTSVGDTEAFF
j_call: TRBJ1-2; d_call: .; clone_size: once; v_call: TRBV20-1; cdr3_nt: TGCAGTAATGAGGAAAACTATGGCTACACCTTC; cdr3_aa: CSNEENYGYTF
j_call: TRBJ2-2; d_call: TRBD1; clone_size: few; v_call: TRBV27; cdr3_nt: TGTGCCAGCAGTCCCTACTCAGGACAGGGGTGGACCGGGGAGCTGTTTTTT; cdr3_aa: CASSPYSGQGWTGELFF
j_call: TRBJ2-2; d_call: .; clone_size: .; v_call: TRBV29-1; cdr3_nt: TGCAGCGTACGGGAGCAGGGGAACACCGGGGAGCTGTTTTTT; cdr3_aa: CSVREQGNTGELFF
j_call: TRBJ1-5; d_call: TRBD1; clone_size: few; v_call: TRBV5-1; cdr3_nt: TGCGCCAGCAGCTTCGGGGGGACAGACAATCAGCCCCAGCATTTT; cdr3_aa: CASSFGGTDNQPQHF
j_call: TRBJ2-7; d_call: .; clone_size: few; v_call: TRBV27; cdr3_nt: TGTGCCAGCAGCCAACTAGGCATACTAACCTACGAGCAGTACTTC; cdr3_aa: CASSQLGILTYEQYF
j_call: TRBJ1-2; d_call: .; clone_size: .; v_call: TRBV7-2; cdr3_nt: TGTGCCAGCAGCTTAGAGCGAGGTCATGGCTACACCTTC; cdr3_aa: CASSLERGHGYTF
j_call: TRBJ2-5; d_call: TRBD1; clone_size: .; v_call: TRBV19; cdr3_nt: TGTGCCAGTAGCTTTCCGACAGGGGGCGAAGAGACCCAGTACTTC; cdr3_aa: CASSFPTGGEETQYF
j_call: TRBJ2-1; d_call: TRBD1; clone_size: .; v_call: TRBV9; cdr3_nt: TGTGCCAGCAGCGCCGCAGGGGGCTCCTACAATGAGCAGTTCTTC; cdr3_aa: CASSAAGGSYNEQFF